This T cell receptor (beta chain) was found in a study of CD8 T cells in ankylosing spondylitis. Study conclusions and caveats: One TCR beta motif, made up of under ten highly homologous variants, appeared characteristic of ankylosing spondylitis blood.

The CDR3 sequence is 16 residues long. Germline V CDR1 and CDR2: KGHDR, SFDVKD. Trimming removed 3 bases from V and 4 bases from J; junction bases left unmatched: 8. Preparation of TCR beta libraries was done by quantitative 5'-RACE with molecular barcodes. TCRdb ran MiXCR on the 5' RACE reads and lists one entry per CDR3 protein. The data contain approximately 440,000 distinct CDR3 sequences, about a sixth of them singletons. There are a few counts of this clonotype. The antigen remains undetermined. This sequence was found in a male donor with ankylosing spondylitis. Sequencing input: blood, either unsorted or a sorted T cell fraction (not recorded which). The chain is built from TRBV24-1 and TRBJ2-7; 10 nucleotides agree with TRBD1. The CDR3 reads CATSDTNGQGGYEQYF. DNA of the CDR3: TGTGCCACCAGTGATACCAATGGACAGGGGGGTTACGAGCAGTACTTC.